Listed below are T cell receptor beta chains from one sample, sequenced in a study of radiation and T cells in renal cell carcinoma. Produced via immunoSEQ multiplex PCR; TCRdb's table is partial and in-frame only. This table has approximately 150,000 clones, 80% to 90% appearing once. This sample comprised blood, obtained from a patient whose treatment included radiotherapy and nephrectomy. The receptor set was obtained from a woman in her forties or fifties with renal cell carcinoma. Both conserved end residues are trimmed from each CDR3. The D gene is left open where the match is weak.

J gene,D gene,V gene,CDR3 protein
TRBJ1-1,-,TRBV7-2,ASSSYTEAF
TRBJ2-1,-,TRBV15,ATSDLEFQF
TRBJ1-1,-,TRBV29-1,SVGLRLNTEAF
TRBJ2-1,-,TRBV4-2,ASSQDRTALDEQF
TRBJ2-7,TRBD2,TRBV5-6,ASSLEPSGRYEQY
TRBJ2-7,-,TRBV6-4,ASSDPFRDERCEQY
TRBJ2-2,-,TRBV6-1,ASSWQGMNTGELF
TRBJ1-1,-,TRBV7-9,ASSSRQGPTAEAF
TRBJ2-4,-,TRBV7-2,ASSSEGTAKNIQY
TRBJ2-7,TRBD1,TRBV5-6,ASSLGTGGSYEQY
TRBJ1-4,-,TRBV7-9,ASSSEATNEKLF
TRBJ2-2,TRBD2,TRBV7-2,ASSQMASGNTGELF
TRBJ1-6,TRBD1,TRBV27,ASSLEQGRTSYNSPLH
TRBJ1-2,TRBD1,TRBV27,ASSSRTGRGSYGYT
TRBJ1-6,TRBD1,TRBV28,ASSRFRDRSFYPLH
TRBJ2-5,-,TRBV2,ASRDASGSQETQY
TRBJ2-5,-,TRBV14,ASSQGVVRLETQY
TRBJ2-7,-,TRBV10-1,ASSGNTLGEQY
TRBJ2-2,TRBD2,TRBV2,ASSDAGDTGELF
TRBJ1-1,-,TRBV5-4,ASSYGQPLWVEAF
TRBJ1-5,TRBD1,TRBV5-5,ASSYTGQGSRPQH
TRBJ2-6,TRBD1,TRBV6-5,ASSWNRGPGANVLT
TRBJ2-7,-,TRBV5-6,AGSSQAYEQY
TRBJ2-7,-,TRBV30,AWRQLQYEQY
TRBJ1-5,TRBD1,TRBV7-8,ASSSQPGTGNQPQH
TRBJ2-3,-,TRBV5-4,ASSLAGVGTDTQY
TRBJ2-2,TRBD1,TRBV18,ASSPRETGGTGELF
TRBJ1-1,TRBD1,TRBV28,ASSEQGGSPEAF
TRBJ2-7,TRBD1,TRBV5-1,ASSLSTGDTYEQY
TRBJ2-3,TRBD2,TRBV27,ASDTGGGGTDTQY
TRBJ2-3,-,TRBV5-6,ASSLVSLSTDTQY
TRBJ1-2,TRBD1,TRBV28,ASSLRGQGHGYT
TRBJ1-1,TRBD1,TRBV19,ASSPGHRGENTEAF
TRBJ2-7,TRBD1,TRBV6-6,ASSQGTDYEQY
TRBJ2-1,TRBD2,TRBV5-1,ASSFVLAEFYNEQF
TRBJ1-1,-,TRBV4-3,ATSQAVNTEAF
TRBJ1-2,-,TRBV7-2,ASSLNVQGWSGYT
TRBJ1-6,-,TRBV7-2,ASSEAGDDNSPLH
TRBJ2-3,-,TRBV10-1,ASSLEGPDTQY
TRBJ2-3,-,TRBV4-3,ASSLPFSGSTDTQY